The next 23 T cell receptor beta chains were all read from a single sample in a study of a mutant IDH1 vaccine in newly diagnosed glioma. Method: immunoSEQ multiplex PCR; TCRdb's copy keeps in-frame clones and lacks some. The sample records over 50,000 clones, 84% being singletons. The time point denotes: week 23, last vaccination. Vaccination comprised doses that each held 300 ug of mutant IDH1 20-mer peptide, plus topical imiquimod. No antigen has been identified for these receptors. Sequences were derived from PBMCs, sampled from a glioma patient whose treatment included an IDH1 peptide vaccine. These receptors originate from a young man with glioma.

The V and J genes are TRBV2 and TRBJ1-3, with D perhaps matching TRBD1 (5 bases). Germline V gene lookup returns CDR1 SNHLY and CDR2 FYNNEI. Trimming pared 0 bases from V and 9 bases from J, leaving 12 bases between. The CDR3 contains 14 residues. The CDR3 region is CASSEAGGTTTIYF. The CDR3 bases are TGTGCCAGCAGTGAAGCCGGGGGGACCACCACCATATATTTT.

The chain links TRBV5-5 to TRBJ1-5; 10 bases are shared with TRBD1. CDR1 is SGHKS, CDR2 YYEKEE, per germline (reference sequence). J gave up 3 bases and V 2 bases, and 5 bases lay outside the gene matches. This CDR3 spans 16 amino acids. The CDR3 loop is CASSFAGTGVNQPQHF. CDR3 nucleotide sequence: TGTGCCAGCAGCTTCGCCGGGACAGGGGTCAATCAGCCCCAGCATTTT.

This clone occurred a few times. V usage is TRBV30 and J usage is TRBJ1-2; perhaps TRBD1 as D (6 bases). The CDR3 has 12 residues. CDR1 and CDR2 (germline): GTSNPN, SVGIG (reference sequence). V lost 1 base, J lost 6 bases, and 9 bases lay in between. CDR3 in amino acids: CAWSGTVHGYTF. CDR3 in DNA: TGTGCCTGGAGTGGGACAGTCCATGGCTACACCTTC.

There are a few counts of this clone. The chain joins TRBV5-5 to TRBJ2-3; TRBD2 matches at 7 bases. The J segment lost 4 bases and the V segment lost 1 base, leaving 9 bases of the junction unmatched. This CDR3 region has 16 residues. Germline V gene sequence: CDR1 SGHKS, CDR2 YYEKEE (reference sequence). The CDR3 reads CASSLIWEGSADTQYF. CDR3 DNA sequence: TGTGCCAGCAGCTTGATTTGGGAGGGGAGCGCAGATACGCAGTATTTT.

The V call is TRBV7-9, the J call TRBJ1-4; 7 positions match TRBD1. V trimming: 5 bases; J trimming: 4 bases; junction bases outside the gene matches: 7. Looked up from germline, CDR1 is SEHNR and CDR2 is FQNEAQ (reference sequence). This CDR3 region has 15 residues. CDR3 in amino acids: CASSPTGQLNEKLFF. CDR3 DNA sequence: TGTGCCAGCAGCCCCACGGGACAGCTTAATGAAAAACTGTTTTTT.

The chain combines TRBV7-8 with TRBJ1-6, with 8 bases matching TRBD1. Unmatched junction bases numbered 11, after V lost 5 bases and J lost 11 bases. The CDR3 sequence is 15 residues long. Germline CDR1 is SGHVS and CDR2 is FQNEAQ. In nucleotides, the CDR3 is TGTGCCAGCAGCCTACGGACAGGGAGTTCGCCACCCCTCCACTTT. It codes for CASSLRTGSSPPLHF.

The chain has TRBV4-2 and TRBJ2-7, with TRBD1 as a possible D gene (6 bases). V was clipped by 0 bases and J by 4 bases, with 13 bases between them. The CDR3 runs 15 residues. The V gene's germline CDR1 is LGHNA and CDR2 YNFKEQ. CDR3 sequence (DNA): TGTGCCAGCAGCCAAGAGCCGAACAGGGAGTACGAGCAGTACTTC. Translation gives CASSQEPNREYEQYF.

The chain uses TRBV5-1 and TRBJ2-3; 13 positions match TRBD2. CDR3 length: 16 amino acids. Per the germline V gene, CDR1 is SGHRS and CDR2 is YFSETQ. V lost 6 bases, J lost 3 bases, and 7 bases stayed unmatched. Written as DNA, the CDR3 is TGCGCCAGCATGGAACTAGCGGGAGGGCGGACAGATACGCAGTATTTT. Translation gives CASMELAGGRTDTQYF. Full variable domain (rest looked up from reference TRBV5-1 and TRBJ2-3): KAGVTQTPRYLIKTRGQQVTLSCSPISGHRSVSWYQQTPGQGLQFLFEYFSETQRNKGNFPGRFSGRQFSNSRSEMNVSTLELGDSALYLCASMELAGGRTDTQYFGPGTRLTVL.

The J gene is TRBJ1-1, the V gene TRBV12-5; TRBD1 aligns across 8 bases. V was clipped by 4 bases and J by 1 base; unmatched bases: 2. This CDR3 has 14 amino acids. Germline loops: CDR1 LGHNT, CDR2 FRNRAP. CDR3 residues: CASGSGGSNTEAFF. CDR3 sequence (DNA): TGTGCTAGTGGTTCAGGGGGCTCGAACACTGAAGCTTTCTTT.

The gene calls are TRBV18 and TRBJ2-2; D remains ambiguous. Trimming took 2 bases from V and 1 from J, leaving 8 bases between them. This CDR3 spans 15 amino acids. Germline V gene sequence: CDR1 KGHSH, CDR2 LQKENI. CDR3 DNA sequence: TGTGCCAGCTCACCATATTCAGGGAACACCGGGGAGCTGTTTTTT. Translated: CASSPYSGNTGELFF.

In this sample, this clone turned up once. This chain connects TRBV19 to TRBJ1-3, with D unclear. From germline, CDR1 is LNHDA and CDR2 SQIVND (reference sequence). The V end was cut by 5 bases, the J end by 0 bases, with 8 bases between. The CDR3 has 14 amino acids. As DNA, the CDR3 is TGTGCCAGTAGTGCCCACAACTCTGGAAACACCATATATTTT. Translated: CASSAHNSGNTIYF.

On this clone itself: Other DNA sequences in the same sample also yield this CDR3. The V gene is TRBV6-6, the J gene TRBJ1-1; D is uncertain. V was trimmed by 3 bases and J by 1 base, leaving 6 bases between them. This CDR3 has 13 residues. The germline V gene encodes CDR1 MNHNY and CDR2 SVGAGI (reference sequence). The DNA of the CDR3 is TGTGCCAGCAGTTATCGGCAGAACACTGAAGCTTTCTTT. This gives the protein CASSYRQNTEAFF.

The J gene is TRBJ1-1, the V gene TRBV19; TRBD1 is a possible D gene (6 bases). Germline CDR1 and CDR2: LNHDA and SQIVND (reference sequence). CDR3 length: 14 amino acids. Trimming shortened V by 4 bases and J by 6 bases, and 15 bases separated the two germline ends. The CDR3 sequence is CASSTGVDVAEAFF. In DNA, the CDR3 is TGTGCCAGTAGTACAGGGGTTGACGTGGCTGAAGCTTTCTTT.

The J gene is TRBJ2-3, the V gene TRBV30, with D hard to call. The CDR3 has 13 amino acids. With 1 base removed from V and 14 bases from J, the gap between germline ends came to 19 bases. Germline lookup yields CDR1 GTSNPN and CDR2 SVGIG (reference sequence). CDR3 in DNA: TGTGCCTGGAGTGCGTCGACGTCGGCCGTGGGGTATTTT. Protein sequence: CAWSASTSAVGYF.

The chain links TRBV4-3 to TRBJ2-1; 9 bases fit TRBD2. The germline gives CDR1 LGHNA, CDR2 YSLEER. This CDR3 region has 16 residues. J lost 7 bases, V lost 3 bases, and 10 bases had no gene match. CDR3 sequence reads: CASSQGAGGSVNEQFF. The CDR3 DNA sequence: TGCGCCAGCAGCCAGGGGGCGGGGGGGAGCGTAAATGAGCAGTTCTTC.

This chain links TRBV5-1 with TRBJ1-6; D not certain. CDR1 and CDR2 (germline): SGHRS, YFSETQ. Deletions cut 0 bases from V and 2 bases from J, with 12 bases between. The CDR3 totals 17 residues. The CDR3 here is CASSLGTQIPYNSPLHF. The CDR3 coding sequence is TGCGCCAGCAGCTTGGGAACACAAATTCCCTATAATTCACCCCTCCACTTT. The full variable domain, completed using reference TRBV5-1 and TRBJ1-6, is KAGVTQTPRYLIKTRGQQVTLSCSPISGHRSVSWYQQTPGQGLQFLFEYFSETQRNKGNFPGRFSGRQFSNSRSEMNVSTLELGDSALYLCASSLGTQIPYNSPLHFGNGTRLTVT.

V gene TRBV19 combines with J gene TRBJ1-1; unclear D gene. The CDR3 covers 14 residues. Trimming removed 6 bases from V and 2 bases from J, with 13 bases in between. Germline V gene data show CDR1 as LNHDA and CDR2 as SQIVND (reference sequence). CDR3 sequence reads: CASRPRWVNTEAFF. In DNA form, the CDR3 reads TGTGCCAGTAGGCCCAGGTGGGTTAACACTGAAGCTTTCTTT.

In nucleotides, the CDR3 is TGTGCCAGCAGGAGGAGCGCAGGGGTGTTCCAAGAGACCCAGTACTTC. This codes for CASRRSAGVFQETQYF. The chain joins TRBV2 to TRBJ2-5, with TRBD1 as a possible D gene (6 bases). The germline CDR1 and CDR2 sequences are SNHLY and FYNNEI. Trimming removed 6 bases from V and 1 base from J, with 18 bases in between. The CDR3 is 16 residues long.

V gene TRBV5-4 combines with J gene TRBJ2-5; D gene uncertain. The V gene lost 3 bases and the J gene lost 0 bases, with 12 bases spanning the gap. This CDR3 has 15 residues. CDR1 is SGHNT and CDR2 is YYREEE in the germline V gene (reference sequence). The CDR3 DNA sequence: TGTGCCAGCAGCTCATCCCAGATCTACCAAGAGACCCAGTACTTC. Encoded protein: CASSSSQIYQETQYF. The entire variable domain, with the rest obtained from reference TRBV5-4 and TRBJ2-5, is as follows: ETGVTQSPTHLIKTRGQQVTLRCSSQSGHNTVSWYQQALGQGPQFIFQYYREEENGRGNFPPRFSGLQFPNYSSELNVNALELDDSALYLCASSSSQIYQETQYFGPGTRLLVL.

This clone was counted a single time. The V call is TRBV7-8, the J call TRBJ2-1; 11 nucleotides match TRBD2. With V trimmed by 0 bases and J by 4 bases, 8 bases remained unmatched. The CDR3 sequence is 18 residues long. From germline, CDR1 is SGHVS and CDR2 FQNEAQ. The CDR3 DNA reads TGTGCCAGCAGCTTAGCTCCCCCCGGGACTAGCGGTTACAATGAGCAGTTCTTC. It codes for CASSLAPPGTSGYNEQFF.

V usage is TRBV14 and J usage is TRBJ2-4; 7 nucleotides match TRBD2. Germline loops: CDR1 SGHDN, CDR2 FVKESK. J was trimmed by 0 bases and V by 1 base; bases with no gene match: 12. The length of the CDR3 is 19 residues. The CDR3 DNA is TGTGCCAGCAGCCAAGGACAACGGGGGAGGGCCTCAGCCAAAAACATTCAGTACTTC. Translating gives CASSQGQRGRASAKNIQYF.

The chain links TRBV5-8 to TRBJ1-5; weak D call: TRBD1 (5 bases). Germline V gene lookup returns CDR1 SGHTS and CDR2 YDEGEE. The CDR3 extends over 14 amino acids. With 4 bases removed from V and 2 bases from J, the gap between germline ends came to 10 bases. Here the CDR3 reads CASSAPGRNQPQHF. The CDR3 DNA is TGTGCCAGCAGCGCGCCGGGGCGCAATCAGCCCCAGCATTTT.

V gene TRBV9 combines with J gene TRBJ2-1; D is uncertain. Germline assignment: CDR1 SGDLS and CDR2 YYNGEE. CDR3 length: 15 residues. Trimming stripped 4 bases from V and 0 bases from J, with 11 bases between. The CDR3 spells CASSFGYSSYNEQFF. The CDR3 DNA reads as TGTGCCAGCAGCTTCGGGTACAGCTCCTACAATGAGCAGTTCTTC.